Listed below are T cell receptor beta chains from one sample, sequenced in a study of post-analysis software for immune sequencing data. MiXCR was run by TCRdb on the PCR reads, yielding one entry per CDR3 protein. The data contain roughly 170,000 distinct CDR3 sequences, about 30% of them singletons. Sequencing input: blood. The source of these receptors is a girl between 10 and 17 years old with multiple sclerosis. CDR3s leave out the opening cysteine and the closing phenylalanine or tryptophan. Fields, in order: J gene, V gene, CDR3 protein.

>TRBJ1-2|TRBV10-3
AISPGTGVEGYT
>TRBJ2-7|TRBV20-1
SATSMGTWTYEQY
>TRBJ1-5|TRBV20-1
SARDSHSNQPQH
>TRBJ1-2|TRBV20-1
STSKRLGDREVNGYT
>TRBJ2-7|TRBV20-1
SATTGFGLEQY
>TRBJ1-2|TRBV28
ASRTGHYGYT
>TRBJ2-7|TRBV18
ASSTGNSYEQY
>TRBJ2-5|TRBV12-3/TRBV12-4
ASSPQGRETQY
>TRBJ2-7|TRBV24-1
ATSTDSYEQY
>TRBJ1-1|TRBV12-3/TRBV12-4
ASNSNTEAF
>TRBJ2-7|TRBV29-1
SVVAEYEQY
>TRBJ2-1|TRBV20-1
SALRALAGGPSYNEQF
>TRBJ2-7|TRBV5-1
ASSLGNYEQY
>TRBJ2-3|TRBV29-1
SAIAGSTDTQY
>TRBJ2-3|TRBV27
ATTRSRGTDTQY
>TRBJ1-5|TRBV5-1
ASSLAGVSNQPQH
>TRBJ1-4|TRBV4-1
ASSQARGRTNEKLF
>TRBJ2-1|TRBV20-1
SASGGASYNEQF
>TRBJ1-5|TRBV12-3/TRBV12-4
ASSLHDSNQPQH
>TRBJ2-7|TRBV6-6
ASSLRSAYEQY
>TRBJ2-5|TRBV24-1
ATRDPAGEETQY
>TRBJ2-2|TRBV29-1
SVEARTSANTGELF
>TRBJ2-2|TRBV29-1
GARRLAEVTGELF
>TRBJ1-1|TRBV27
ASSSATTGKYWYTEAF
>TRBJ2-7|TRBV5-8
ASSLWGQEQY
>TRBJ2-1|TRBV11-2
ACSLELEGYNEQF
>TRBJ2-5|TRBV7-2
ASSSPGQGYQETQY
>TRBJ2-1|TRBV28
ASRRQNPYNEQF
>TRBJ1-5|TRBV18
ASSPLQGDQPQH
>TRBJ2-1|TRBV7-2
ASSLSGLTYNEQF
>TRBJ2-3|TRBV5-1
ASTVAGDGTDTQY
>TRBJ1-2|TRBV5-1
ASSPQGAGGKYGYT
>TRBJ1-5|TRBV5-1
ASSFTDPLNRPQH
>TRBJ1-6|TRBV12-3/TRBV12-4
ASRPDRGGGWGSSLH
>TRBJ1-1|TRBV28
ASRDLHWTSNTEAF
>TRBJ1-1|TRBV29-1
SSDRADTEAF
>TRBJ2-7|TRBV10-3
ATEGGIGTYEQY
>TRBJ2-5|TRBV2
ASSELQLANEPEQY
>TRBJ2-7|TRBV12-3/TRBV12-4
ASTSWDSFYEQY
>TRBJ2-3|TRBV28
ASSLRAGGHTDTQY
>TRBJ2-7|TRBV29-1
SVQREGYEQY
>TRBJ1-2|TRBV15
ATGRLGGQGIVNYGYT
>TRBJ1-1|TRBV7-9
ASSLAQGYTEAF
>TRBJ1-2|TRBV6-5
ASSAGSGGGYYGYT